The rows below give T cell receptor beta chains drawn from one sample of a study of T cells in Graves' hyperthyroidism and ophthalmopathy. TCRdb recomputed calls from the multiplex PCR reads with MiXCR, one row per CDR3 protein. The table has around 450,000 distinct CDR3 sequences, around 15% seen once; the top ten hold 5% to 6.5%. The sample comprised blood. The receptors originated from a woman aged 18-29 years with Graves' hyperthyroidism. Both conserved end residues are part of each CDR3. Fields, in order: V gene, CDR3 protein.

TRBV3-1,CASSQGPLSYEQYF
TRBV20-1,CSARDGDTASYEQYF
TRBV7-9,CASSAPLGGKGSFAYNEQFF
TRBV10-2,CASSEQSSGELFF
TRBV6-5,CASSYSTHTYEQYF
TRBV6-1,CASTPPGLAGGNEQFF
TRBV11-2,CASNYGNQETQYF
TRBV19,CASSIDRQAPQYF
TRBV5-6,CASSAPGSGANVLTF
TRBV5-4,CASSLREAGGGELFF
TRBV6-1,CASRKEGGSYNEQFF
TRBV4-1,CASSQELGSAEQYF
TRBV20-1,CSASLAGGVNTEAFF
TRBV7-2,CASSPNSGPGELFF
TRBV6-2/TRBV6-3,CASGTGQAFDEQFF
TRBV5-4,CASSLRTNREAFF
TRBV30,CAWGTGSSYEQFF
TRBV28,CASGRQGGTDTQYF
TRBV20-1,CSASLVSSGRRYNEQFF
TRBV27,CASTLDRARVNQPQHF
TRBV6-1,CATRVGTGELFF
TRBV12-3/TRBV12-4,CASGLGQGGDNEQFF
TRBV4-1,CASSQDEGIDGYTF
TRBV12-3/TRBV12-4,CASSPLANANTGELFF
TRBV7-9,CASIPGRHRLAETQYF
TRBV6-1,CASSASGGTLQPQHF
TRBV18,CASSPIAGASQETQYF
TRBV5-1,CASSPGTADLFGYTF
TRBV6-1,CASSPFRDPEAFF
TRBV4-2,CASSEDRGANEKLFF
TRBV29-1,CSVTDYQETQYF
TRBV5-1,CASGAGGSANTEAFF
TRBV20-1,CSATKQSSSGNTIYF
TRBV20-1,CSARGSVSNQPQHF
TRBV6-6,CASSYSEGDGDGYTF
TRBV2,CASTSNGLMNTEAFF
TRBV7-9,CASSARTGLGANEKLFF
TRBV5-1,CASGIWTSGSIPDTQYF
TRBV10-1,CASSESGTAQETQYF
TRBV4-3,CASSQVAGGTWGGELFF